The T cell receptor (beta chain) described here comes from a study of T cell repertoires in cytomegalovirus infection. Study overall: Public TCR beta signatures marked donors with CMV infection and the matching HLA.

This clonotype was detected many times. V dropped 0 bases and J dropped 1; count of bases not matched to a gene: 7. This CDR3 spans 17 amino acids. Germline lookup yields CDR1 DFQATT and CDR2 SNEGSKA (reference sequence). TCRdb analysed the reads with MiXCR anew, one entry per CDR3 protein. In the table there are almost 550,000 distinct CDR3 sequences, more than 15% of which are singletons. The specimen was CD8+ T cells from PBMCs. This rearrangement joins TRBV20-1 to TRBJ2-3, with 10 bases lining up with TRBD2. This sequence originates from a human donor in good health (CMV status not recorded). Some clones in this sample may be carry-over from other donors' samples. CDR3 in DNA: TGCAGTGCTAGAGAAGTCAGCCTAGCGGGAGGCACAGATACGCAGTATTTT. It yields the protein CSAREVSLAGGTDTQYF.